Following are 21 T cell receptor beta chains from one sample sequenced in a study of post-analysis software for immune sequencing data. Tagging with unique molecular identifiers was a feature of the TCR beta cDNA libraries. TCRdb reprocessed the PCR reads via MiXCR and lists one record per CDR3 protein. The sample contains about 680,000 distinct CDR3 sequences, approximately 59% of which appear only once. Points from the study as a whole: Roughly five TRBV segments appeared more often in patients than in controls, and TRBV5-6, TRBV5-1 and TRBV20-1 were among these.

These receptors have no identified antigens. Sample: blood. These receptors all stem from a girl aged 2 to 10 with multiple sclerosis.

A few counts support this clonotype. The chain joins TRBV20-1 to TRBJ1-2; no firm D call. Germline CDR1 reads DFQATT; CDR2 reads SNEGSKA (reference sequence). The CDR3 is 14 amino acids. The V gene lost 0 bases and the J gene lost 8 bases, with 16 bases spanning the gap. The CDR3: CSARDLGGSRGYTF. CDR3 in DNA: TGCAGTGCTAGAGATCTGGGCGGAAGCAGGGGCTACACCTTC.

The rearrangement joins TRBV29-1 to TRBJ1-3; weak D call: TRBD1 (6 bases). Germline V CDR1 and CDR2: SQVTM, ANQGSEA. Trimming pared 7 bases from V and 4 bases from J, leaving 14 bases between. The CDR3 is 13 amino acids. The CDR3 bases are TGCAGCGGGGCAACAGGGATAGGAAACACCATATATTTT. Its protein product is CSGATGIGNTIYF.

Remarks on this clonotype: This may be a read error, as it is one base from a much larger clone. This rearrangement joins TRBV7-2 to TRBJ2-7, with TRBD2 as a possible D gene (6 bases). The J call may be in error: the DNA end matches TRBJ2-5 better. CDR3 size: 12 residues. Germline lookup yields CDR1 SGHTA and CDR2 FQGNSA. The CDR3 DNA sequence: TGTGCCAGCAGCTTAGCGCGGGGGACCCAGTACTTC. This encodes CASSLARGTQYF.

The chain has TRBV10-3 and TRBJ2-1; 9 bases are a match to TRBD1. V lost 2 bases and J lost 7; bases outside the gene matches: 6. The CDR3 covers 15 residues. Germline V CDR1 and CDR2: ENHRY, SYGVKD. For the CDR3, the DNA is TGTGCCATCAGTGAGACAGGGGGCGCGGGGAATGAGCAGTTCTTC. Its translation is CAISETGGAGNEQFF.

This chain uses TRBV2 with TRBJ2-1, with unresolved D. This CDR3 is 12 amino acids long. Germline lookup yields CDR1 SNHLY and CDR2 FYNNEI. V lost 1 base and J lost 9, with 7 bases in between. Here the CDR3 DNA reads TGTGCCAGCAGTGAAGTGGAGTTTGAGCAGTTCTTC. Translation: CASSEVEFEQFF.

This clonotype came up a few times. This sequence joins TRBV11-2 and TRBJ2-6, with 11 positions matching TRBD1. The germline V gene encodes CDR1 SGHAT and CDR2 FQNNGV. V was pared by 5 bases and J by 0 bases, with 9 bases of the junction left unmatched. The CDR3 has 19 amino acids. CDR3 protein: CASSKADRGLYSGANVLTF. The CDR3 DNA reads TGTGCCAGCAGCAAAGCGGACAGGGGGCTATACTCTGGGGCCAACGTCCTGACTTTC.

V gene TRBV20-1 combines with J gene TRBJ1-5, with D possibly matching TRBD1 (5 bases). Germline V gives CDR1 DFQATT, CDR2 SNEGSKA (reference sequence). The CDR3 length is 13 residues. Trimming took off 6 bases at V and 0 bases at J, with 9 bases between the two ends. In DNA form, the CDR3 reads TGCAGTGCCCTGACAGATAGCAATCAGCCCCAGCATTTT. The encoded protein is CSALTDSNQPQHF.

The chain recombines TRBV10-3 with TRBJ2-1, with D possibly being TRBD1 or TRBD2 (5 bases each). From germline, CDR1 is ENHRY and CDR2 SYGVKD. V lost 10 bases and J lost 0, with 16 bases in between. The CDR3 length is 15 residues. CDR3 in amino acids: CATAPGRDSYNEQFF. Here the CDR3 DNA reads TGTGCCACAGCCCCGGGACGGGACTCCTACAATGAGCAGTTCTTC.

The chain has TRBV12-3 or TRBV12-4 and TRBJ2-1, with D maybe TRBD2 (5 bases). The CDR3 sequence is 16 residues long. The V end was cut by 4 bases, the J end by 1 base, with 14 bases between. CDR3 residues: CASSYGSGPSYNEQFF. In nucleotides, the CDR3 is TGTGCCAGCAGTTATGGAAGCGGTCCTTCCTACAATGAGCAGTTCTTC.

The DNA for the CDR3 is TGCGCCAGCAGGGGTCGCGGTGGTGAAGAGACCCAGTTCTTC. This encodes CASRGRGGEETQFF. The rearrangement links TRBV5-1 to TRBJ2-1; D not certain. This CDR3 is 14 amino acids long. Between the trimmed V and J ends, which lost 5 bases and 13 bases, there was a span of 22 bases. CDR1 is SGHRS and CDR2 is YFSETQ in the germline V gene.

J is TRBJ2-1 and V is TRBV6-6, with 11 nucleotides matching TRBD1. The CDR3 contains 16 residues. The trim removed 3 bases at V and 12 bases at J, leaving 13 bases unmatched. Germline V gives CDR1 MNHNY, CDR2 SVGAGI (reference sequence). Written as DNA, the CDR3 is TGTGCCAGCAGTTATAGGGGGGGACAGGGGGACAGTGGGCAGTTCTTC. Protein sequence: CASSYRGGQGDSGQFF.

The chain carries TRBV12-3 or TRBV12-4 and TRBJ2-4, with TRBD1 matching over 9 bases. This CDR3 has 12 residues. V lost 6 bases and J lost 8; bases outside the gene matches: 2. CDR3 in amino acids: CASRDRGDIQYF. The CDR3 bases are TGTGCCAGCAGGGACAGGGGTGACATTCAGTACTTC.

The J gene is TRBJ2-5, the V gene TRBV3-1; D is uncertain. The V and J ends lost 4 bases and 0 bases respectively, with 15 bases between them. Germline V gene data show CDR1 as LGHDT and CDR2 as YNNKEL (reference sequence). CDR3 length equals 16 residues. CDR3 nucleotides: TGTGCCAGCAGCCGCGTCGACCGAGCGTACCAAGAGACCCAGTACTTC. Translating it yields CASSRVDRAYQETQYF.

V gene TRBV7-2 combines with J gene TRBJ2-3, with 10 bases identical to TRBD2. The CDR3 contains 16 residues. Germline assignment: CDR1 SGHTA and CDR2 FQGNSA. After removal of 5 bases from V and 5 bases from J, the junction contained 10 bases not matched to a gene. The CDR3 spells CASSPISGGAGDTQYF. The CDR3 bases are TGTGCCAGCAGCCCGATAAGCGGGGGGGCCGGAGATACGCAGTATTTT.

The chain carries TRBV4-2 and TRBJ2-1; D remains ambiguous. The CDR3 extends over 16 amino acids. V was shortened by 3 bases and J by 2 bases, with 14 bases between the two germline ends. Germline-derived CDR1 and CDR2 are LGHNA and YNFKEQ. The CDR3 here is CASSQQESRTYNEQFF. In DNA, the CDR3 is TGTGCCAGCAGCCAGCAGGAGTCCCGCACCTACAATGAGCAGTTCTTC.

This chain uses TRBV5-1 with TRBJ1-4; a possible D gene is TRBD1 (6 bases). Germline loops: CDR1 SGHRS, CDR2 YFSETQ. This CDR3 region has 16 residues. The germline V and J ends were trimmed by 0 bases and 0 bases, with 9 bases remaining between them. CDR3 residues: CASSLGRTATNEKLFF. For the CDR3, the DNA is TGCGCCAGCAGCTTGGGTCGGACAGCAACTAATGAAAAACTGTTTTTT.

The chain employs TRBV7-9 and TRBJ2-3; D not resolved. The germline gives CDR1 SEHNR, CDR2 FQNEAQ (reference sequence). The germline V and J ends were trimmed by 8 bases and 4 bases, with 7 bases remaining between them. The CDR3 runs to 11 residues. The CDR3 DNA follows: TGTGCCAGCTTGGCTGCAGATACGCAGTATTTT. This translates into CASLAADTQYF. Full variable domain (rest looked up from reference TRBV7-9 and TRBJ2-3): DTGVSQNPRHKITKRGQNVTFRCDPISEHNRLYWYRQTLGQGPEFLTYFQNEAQLEKSRLLSDRFSAERPKGSFSTLEIQRTEQGDSAMYLCASLAADTQYFGPGTRLTVL.

This clonotype was counted between two and nine times. This chain links TRBV7-2 with TRBJ1-6; 7 nucleotides agree with TRBD1. The CDR3 length is 16 residues. The junction had 10 bases not matched to a gene; V was cut back by 2 bases and J by 9 bases. Germline assignment: CDR1 SGHTA and CDR2 FQGNSA. The CDR3 DNA follows: TGTGCCAGCAGCTTATTTCTGGGACAGCTTCTTTCACCCCTCCACTTT. Translation: CASSLFLGQLLSPLHF.

This clonotype was observed a handful of times. The chain joins TRBV12-3 or TRBV12-4 to TRBJ2-1, with 7 bases lining up with TRBD1. Trimming cost V 2 bases and J 4 bases; bases outside gene matches: 2. This CDR3 contains 14 residues. This CDR3 is CASSLKGAYNEQFF. CDR3 coding DNA: TGTGCCAGCAGTTTAAAGGGGGCATACAATGAGCAGTTCTTC.

The chain is built from TRBV7-9 and TRBJ2-4; 11 bases align to TRBD1. The CDR3 runs 14 residues. V gave up 5 bases and J gave up 11 bases; unmatched junction bases: 8. Germline V lookup: CDR1 SEHNR, CDR2 FQNEAQ (reference sequence). This chain's CDR3 is CASSAGQGADVQYF. The CDR3 bases are TGTGCCAGCAGCGCCGGACAGGGGGCGGATGTTCAGTACTTC.

The rearrangement joins TRBV5-1 to TRBJ2-7; 8 nucleotides agree with TRBD2. V gave up 0 bases and J gave up 1 base; unmatched junction bases: 3. Germline V gene data show CDR1 as SGHRS and CDR2 as YFSETQ. CDR3 length: 15 residues. The CDR3 is CASSLERESSYEQYF. CDR3 sequence (DNA): TGCGCCAGCAGCTTGGAGCGGGAGTCTTCCTACGAGCAGTACTTC.